This is a list of T cell receptor beta chains from one sample in a study of a mutant IDH1 vaccine in newly diagnosed glioma. Their cognate antigens are unknown. The table came from immunoSEQ multiplex PCR; TCRdb's copy has only in-frame clones and leaves some out. The data hold roughly 38,000 clones, with 75% to 90% observed a single time. The sequenced sample was PBMCs, obtained from a glioma patient whose treatment included an IDH1 peptide vaccine. The receptors originated from a man aged 40-49 years with glioma. The conserved cysteine and the conserved F or W are not part of the CDR3 here. Each record gives: V gene, J gene, CDR3 protein.

V: TRBV30; J: TRBJ1-2; CDR3: AWSATGGSSLDT
V: TRBV19; J: TRBJ2-1; CDR3: ASSPGLAGHEQF
V: TRBV19; J: TRBJ2-1; CDR3: ASSTLTGRFYNEQF
V: TRBV2; J: TRBJ2-1; CDR3: ASSEEGTSGGHNEQF
V: TRBV7-9; J: TRBJ1-4; CDR3: ASSSRDGQGGEKLF
V: TRBV28; J: TRBJ1-2; CDR3: ASSLYGQGFGYT
V: TRBV2; J: TRBJ1-4; CDR3: ASRVNREKLF
V: TRBV5-1; J: TRBJ2-2; CDR3: ASHSGGNTGELF
V: TRBV25-1; J: TRBJ2-4; CDR3: ASSESPRGQGKNIQY
V: TRBV5-1; J: TRBJ2-5; CDR3: ASSSPSAGGRETQY
V: TRBV15; J: TRBJ1-1; CDR3: ATSPRARGTEAF
V: TRBV7-3; J: TRBJ2-1; CDR3: ASSLTGATSFSYNEQF
V: TRBV27; J: TRBJ1-5; CDR3: ASSLEGVGNQPQH
V: TRBV18; J: TRBJ1-1; CDR3: ASSPPTGNTEAF
V: TRBV5-5; J: TRBJ2-6; CDR3: ASSLAWQASSGANVLT
V: TRBV4-1; J: TRBJ2-1; CDR3: ASSQDGSGGRYNEQF
V: TRBV27; J: TRBJ2-1; CDR3: ASSPWGIAGGGYNEQF
V: TRBV5-4; J: TRBJ1-2; CDR3: ASSPPGTGKRYGYT
V: TRBV27; J: TRBJ2-7; CDR3: ASRFQGTGGHEQY
V: TRBV7-8; J: TRBJ2-1; CDR3: ASSRGQSSSYNEQF
V: TRBV28; J: TRBJ1-1; CDR3: ASTGPNTEAF
V: TRBV2; J: TRBJ1-1; CDR3: ASSEALQGFFGTEAF
V: TRBV27; J: TRBJ1-1; CDR3: ASSLITSGTGEAF
V: TRBV28; J: TRBJ1-5; CDR3: ASSLLNWAIPKSGDQPQH
V: TRBV11-2; J: TRBJ1-1; CDR3: ASSLGPLMTEAF
V: TRBV7-9; J: TRBJ2-3; CDR3: ASSSVLALRLDTQY
V: TRBV15; J: TRBJ1-2; CDR3: AIRTEFYGYT
V: TRBV4-2; J: TRBJ2-7; CDR3: ASSYGPGGEQY
V: TRBV29-1; J: TRBJ2-3; CDR3: SVDQGQGGGDTQY
V: TRBV14; J: TRBJ2-7; CDR3: ASSQVVSLEQY
V: TRBV10-3; J: TRBJ2-1; CDR3: AISGGLAGGTNEQF
V: TRBV28; J: TRBJ2-1; CDR3: ASSSSGRKYNEQF
V: TRBV5-1; J: TRBJ2-1; CDR3: ASSRGVGGPGGNEQF
V: TRBV7-2; J: TRBJ2-4; CDR3: ASSLPRAGVRDIQY
V: TRBV5-1; J: TRBJ2-3; CDR3: ASREGTSGKTDTQY